The subject of this entry is one T cell receptor (beta chain). What it binds is not known. This sample is drawn from a study of cytomegalovirus exposure and HLA in healthy donors. Study details: Genetic ancestry analysis placed about 76% of the roughly 400 donors that were genotyped in the Caucasian-associated cluster.

Whole-study findings and limits: Later genetic work tied a missense DCLRE1C variant to beta-chain V and J trimming. HLA restriction was apparent for most CMV-associated TCR beta chains in a later analysis. Altogether, 170 or so TCR beta chains were recorded as cytomegalovirus-associated.

The PCR ran on 60 Vbeta and 13 Jbeta primers. TCRdb keeps only in-frame clones here, not all; method: immunoSEQ multiplex PCR. The sample holds some 85,000 clones, roughly 83% seen once. Sequencing input: PBMCs. This sequence was found in a man aged 18-30 years in good health and CMV-seronegative.

The CDR3 protein is CASSSGGWDTQYF. DNA for the CDR3: TGTGCCAGCAGCTCAGGGGGCTGGGATACGCAGTATTTT. J is TRBJ2-3 and V is TRBV5-8; 8 bases align to TRBD1. The CDR3 runs to 13 residues. Germline values: CDR1 SGHTS, CDR2 YDEGEE. V lost 3 bases to trimming and J lost 6 bases; unmatched junction nucleotides: 3. Combining the CDR3 with reference TRBV5-8 and TRBJ2-3 gives the whole variable domain EAGVTQSPTHLIKTRGQQATLRCSPISGHTSVYWYQQALGLGLQFLLWYDEGEERNRGNFPPRFSGRQFPNYSSELNVNALELEDSALYLCASSSGGWDTQYFGPGTRLTVL.